The 2 T cell receptor beta chains below all came from one sample that was sequenced in a study of cytomegalovirus exposure and HLA in healthy donors. 60 Vbeta and 13 Jbeta primers were used in PCR. Only in-frame clones appear in the TCRdb table, and some are missing; sequencing was by immunoSEQ multiplex PCR. Among approximately 150,000 clones listed, nearly 70% were seen once. The sample was PBMCs. Receptor source: a man aged 25 to 40 in good health and CMV-seropositive.

The rearrangement joins TRBV7-9 to TRBJ1-1, with a possible D match to TRBD1 (5 bases). This CDR3 has 15 residues. V gave up 5 bases and J gave up 4 bases, with 17 bases separating them. Germline loops: CDR1 SEHNR, CDR2 FQNEAQ (reference sequence). In DNA form, the CDR3 reads TGTGCCAGCAGCCCCCCAGGGCTCTGGAGCACTGAAGCTTTCTTT. Translated: CASSPPGLWSTEAFF.

The chain carries TRBV9 and TRBJ1-2; D not resolved. Germline V lookup: CDR1 SGDLS, CDR2 YYNGEE. Trimming stripped 0 bases from V and 5 bases from J, with 11 bases between. This CDR3 is 14 amino acids long. CDR3 sequence: CASSVVGDDYGYTF. The CDR3 nucleotides are TGTGCCAGCAGCGTAGTGGGCGACGATTATGGCTACACCTTC.